Each of the 32 T cell receptor beta chains below was sequenced from the same sample in a study of cytomegalovirus exposure and HLA in healthy donors. The PCR employed 60 Vbeta primers together with 13 Jbeta primers. Profiled with immunoSEQ multiplex PCR; TCRdb holds only in-frame clones, not every one. In the table there are 150,000 to 200,000 clones, about 70% of which are singletons. Sequenced input: PBMCs. The receptors come from a woman aged 30 to 39 in good health and CMV-seronegative.

There are a few counts of this clone. V gene TRBV4-1 combines with J gene TRBJ2-7, with 7 bases matching TRBD1. The CDR3 sequence is 17 residues long. The V segment lost 6 bases and the J segment 0 bases; nucleotides outside the gene matches: 14. CDR1 is MGHRA, CDR2 YSYEKL, per germline. The DNA for the CDR3 is TGCGCCAGCAGTCAAAAACTTCCGGGACAGAGCTCCTACGAGCAGTACTTC. Encoded protein: CASSQKLPGQSSYEQYF.

The rearrangement joins TRBV25-1 to TRBJ2-2; a weak D match, TRBD2 (6 bases). Deletions cut 3 bases from V and 6 bases from J, with 14 bases between. Per germline, CDR1 MGHDK and CDR2 SYGVNS. The CDR3 is 15 residues long. The CDR3 DNA reads TGTGCCAGCAGTGACCTGGCGGGACTGCCCGGGGAGCTGTTTTTT. It codes for CASSDLAGLPGELFF.

This chain joins TRBV2 and TRBJ2-7, with TRBD1 identical over 9 bases. Germline lookup yields CDR1 SNHLY and CDR2 FYNNEI. Germline trimming cut 7 bases from V and 3 bases from J; bases unmatched to any gene: 7. This CDR3 has 14 amino acids. The CDR3 here is CASNGGQGYYEQYF. The CDR3, as DNA: TGTGCCAGCAATGGGGGACAGGGTTACTACGAGCAGTACTTC.

The rearrangement links TRBV6-6 to TRBJ2-5, with D tentatively TRBD2 (6 bases). The last part of the DNA fits TRBJ2-7 better; the J call may be wrong. Looked up from germline, CDR1 is MNHNY and CDR2 is SVGAGI (reference sequence). This CDR3 contains 12 residues. CDR3 residues: CASRTGDYEQYF. DNA of the CDR3: TGTGCCAGCAGAACGGGAGACTACGAGCAGTACTTC.

The J gene is TRBJ1-5, the V gene TRBV18; 7 bases fit TRBD1. Germline V CDR1 and CDR2: KGHSH, LQKENI. The length of the CDR3 is 14 residues. Losses at the gene ends were 4 bases for V and 6 bases for J; bases not matched to a gene: 6. The CDR3 is CASSRGQVGQPQHF. The CDR3 bases are TGTGCCAGCTCACGCGGACAGGTCGGTCAGCCCCAGCATTTT.

This clone was recorded a few times. This chain connects TRBV5-1 to TRBJ2-1; 13 bases line up with TRBD2. Trimming at V came to 4 bases and at J to 7 bases, leaving 5 bases not matched to a gene. The CDR3 extends over 15 amino acids. CDR1 is SGHRS, CDR2 YFSETQ, per germline. CDR3 sequence reads: CASSPGTSGKNEQFF. The CDR3 DNA reads as TGCGCCAGCAGCCCTGGGACTAGCGGGAAGAATGAGCAGTTCTTC.

The chain links TRBV18 to TRBJ1-3; possibly TRBD1 for D (5 bases). Germline CDR1 reads KGHSH; CDR2 reads LQKENI. Trimming shortened V by 0 bases and J by 0 bases, and 12 bases separated the two germline ends. There are 17 residues in the CDR3. DNA of the CDR3: TGTGCCAGCTCACCACCGGGGCCGGGGGACTCTGGAAACACCATATATTTT. It codes for CASSPPGPGDSGNTIYF.

The chain couples TRBV9 to TRBJ2-1; 10 bases are a match to TRBD2. Germline CDR1 and CDR2: SGDLS and YYNGEE. The CDR3 has 17 residues. J was trimmed by 8 bases and V by 0 bases; bases with no gene match: 11. CDR3 sequence reads: CASSVEGGTSVFDEQFF. CDR3 in DNA: TGTGCCAGCAGCGTAGAGGGGGGGACTAGCGTTTTTGATGAGCAGTTCTTC.

The V gene is TRBV5-4, the J gene TRBJ2-3, with D possibly TRBD1 on 5 matching bases. Germline V gene lookup returns CDR1 SGHNT and CDR2 YYREEE (reference sequence). This CDR3 comprises 17 residues. Trimming left V 0 bases short and J 6 bases short, with 20 bases between. The CDR3 sequence is CASSLVTAGYSYDTQYF. In DNA form, the CDR3 reads TGTGCCAGCAGCTTGGTGACGGCAGGGTATAGTTATGATACGCAGTATTTT.

In this sample, this clone turned up a few times. V and J are TRBV13 and TRBJ1-1, with TRBD1 matching 10 bases. CDR1 and CDR2 from the germline V gene are PRHDT and FYEKMQ (reference sequence). V was clipped by 4 bases and J by 1 base; unmatched bases: 9. CDR3 length equals 17 residues. CDR3 loop: CASSSLDRGLPNTEAFF. In nucleotides, the CDR3 is TGTGCCAGCAGCTCCTTAGACAGGGGGCTGCCGAACACTGAAGCTTTCTTT.

CDR3 sequence reads: CASCKLAGGPTQYF. The DNA for the CDR3 is TGTGCCAGCTGCAAACTAGCGGGAGGGCCAACCCAGTACTTC. The J gene is TRBJ2-5, the V gene TRBV7-2; 13 nucleotides line up with TRBD2. Trimming at V came to 8 bases and at J to 8 bases, leaving 8 bases not matched to a gene. The CDR3 is 14 residues long. CDR1 SGHTA and CDR2 FQGNSA come from the germline V gene.

The V call is TRBV11-2, the J call TRBJ2-5; no clear D gene. V was cut by 6 bases and J by 1 base, with 24 bases left in between. The germline V gene encodes CDR1 SGHAT and CDR2 FQNNGV. The CDR3 loop spans 18 amino acids. The CDR3 nucleotides read TGTGCCAGCAGTTCTTTTAGTGGTCTTGCTTTGCCCCAAGAGACCCAGTACTTC. Amino acids: CASSSFSGLALPQETQYF.

The gene calls are TRBV5-4 and TRBJ2-7, with 8 bases fitting TRBD2. The CDR3 totals 14 residues. Germline V CDR1 and CDR2: SGHNT, YYREEE (reference sequence). V gave up 5 bases and J gave up 2 bases; unmatched junction bases: 6. CDR3 region: CASSTGGPTYEQYF. The CDR3, as DNA: TGTGCCAGCAGTACGGGGGGGCCGACCTACGAGCAGTACTTC.

The rearrangement uses TRBV9 and TRBJ2-3; D remains unclear. V lost 0 bases to trimming and J lost 4 bases, with 9 bases between them. The CDR3 contains 14 residues. CDR1 and CDR2 from the germline V gene are SGDLS and YYNGEE. CDR3 residues: CASSVGRLADTQYF. Written as DNA, the CDR3 is TGTGCCAGCAGCGTAGGCCGACTGGCAGATACGCAGTATTTT.

This sequence joins TRBV5-6 and TRBJ2-3, with TRBD2 identical over 8 bases. Per the germline V gene, CDR1 is SGHDT and CDR2 is YYEEEE. V trimming: 1 base; J trimming: 4 bases; junction bases outside the gene matches: 2. CDR3 length: 14 residues. CDR3 loop: CASSLTSGADTQYF. The CDR3 DNA reads TGTGCCAGCAGCTTGACTAGCGGCGCAGATACGCAGTATTTT.

This sequence joins TRBV20-1 and TRBJ1-4; the D gene is possibly TRBD1 (5 bases). Germline CDR1 DFQATT, CDR2 SNEGSKA (reference sequence). The CDR3 sequence is 11 residues long. CDR3 sequence: CGGRGNEKLFF. CDR3 in DNA: TGCGGGGGGAGGGGTAATGAAAAACTGTTTTTT.

This clone was observed a handful of times. The chain employs TRBV5-1 and TRBJ1-1; D may be TRBD1 (6 bases). Trimming left V 1 base short and J 3 bases short, with 13 bases between. The germline gives CDR1 SGHRS, CDR2 YFSETQ. The CDR3 contains 15 residues. The CDR3 region has the DNA TGCGCCAGCAGCTTGACAGGGAACCTATACACTGAAGCTTTCTTT. Translating gives CASSLTGNLYTEAFF.

In its sample, this clone was seen a few times. The chain has TRBV5-1 and TRBJ2-5, with 7 bases that match TRBD2. CDR1 is SGHRS and CDR2 is YFSETQ in the germline V gene. Trimming took 1 base from V and 4 from J; bases not matched to a gene: 10. The CDR3 runs 16 residues. CDR3 sequence reads: CASSLPRGEVRETQYF. The CDR3 DNA sequence: TGCGCCAGCAGCTTGCCCCGGGGGGAGGTGAGAGAGACCCAGTACTTC.

The chain carries TRBV6-5 and TRBJ1-5; tentative D call: TRBD1 (6 bases). Per germline, CDR1 MNHEY and CDR2 SVGAGI. V was trimmed by 5 bases and J by 7 bases, leaving 15 bases between them. The CDR3 consists of 14 residues. The CDR3 DNA follows: TGTGCCAGCAGTGAGACAGGAGAGGGGCAGCCCCAGCATTTT. This translates into CASSETGEGQPQHF.

This clone showed up just a few times. Here the CDR3 DNA reads TGTGCCAGCAGGGAAGACAGGGATGCTGAAGCTTTCTTT. It encodes CASREDRDAEAFF. The J gene is TRBJ1-1, the V gene TRBV6-6; 7 bases align to TRBD1. V lost 6 bases to trimming and J lost 6 bases; unmatched junction nucleotides: 7. Germline-derived CDR1 and CDR2 are MNHNY and SVGAGI (reference sequence). This CDR3 is built from 13 residues.

The genes are TRBV7-2 and TRBJ2-7; TRBD2 matches 10 bases. Germline V gene sequence: CDR1 SGHTA, CDR2 FQGNSA. This CDR3 spans 16 amino acids. The junction had 10 bases not matched to a gene; V was cut back by 5 bases and J by 3 bases. This CDR3 is CASSPSGLAAYYEQYF. Written as DNA, the CDR3 is TGTGCCAGCAGCCCAAGCGGACTAGCGGCTTACTACGAGCAGTACTTC.

The chain joins TRBV7-9 to TRBJ2-5; 8 positions agree with TRBD2. CDR1 SEHNR and CDR2 FQNEAQ come from the germline V gene (reference sequence). The CDR3 contains 15 residues. V dropped 1 base and J dropped 3; count of bases not matched to a gene: 4. The CDR3 region is CASSLGGGSKETQYF. CDR3 coding DNA: TGTGCCAGCAGCTTAGGCGGGGGGTCCAAAGAGACCCAGTACTTC.

The chain has TRBV29-1 and TRBJ2-5; 8 nucleotides match TRBD2. The last part of the DNA fits TRBJ2-7 better; the J call may be wrong. CDR1 SQVTM and CDR2 ANQGSEA come from the germline V gene. The CDR3 is 14 amino acids. The CDR3 DNA reads TGCAGCGTTGTTGTAGCGGGGCGAAGGCACGAGCAGTACTTC. This gives the protein CSVVVAGRRHEQYF.

The chain uses TRBV7-2 and TRBJ2-1; D is possibly TRBD2 (6 bases). V gave up 4 bases and J gave up 4 bases, with 17 bases separating them. This CDR3 region has 16 residues. CDR1 SGHTA and CDR2 FQGNSA come from the germline V gene. Here the CDR3 reads CASSSYTLAAYNEQFF. CDR3 nucleotide sequence: TGTGCCAGCAGCTCCTATACTTTAGCGGCGTACAATGAGCAGTTCTTC.

J is TRBJ1-4 and V is TRBV10-3; 8 bases line up with TRBD1. The germline V gene has CDR1 ENHRY and CDR2 SYGVKD. The CDR3 runs 13 residues. The ends lost 11 bases at V and 8 bases at J; junction bases unmatched: 10. The CDR3 region has the DNA TGTGCCGCCCACTCTAGGACAGGGGAAAAACTGTTTTTT. It translates to CAAHSRTGEKLFF.

J is TRBJ2-5 and V is TRBV19, with 10 bases aligning to TRBD2. This CDR3 comprises 19 residues. Germline V CDR1 and CDR2: LNHDA, SQIVND (reference sequence). V lost 4 bases to trimming and J lost 0 bases; unmatched junction nucleotides: 14. DNA of the CDR3: TGTGCCAGTAGTAGTACTATCCCGACTAGCGGGCCGTACCAAGAGACCCAGTACTTC. It codes for CASSSTIPTSGPYQETQYF.

To note about this clone: One end of the junction is discordant with germline, which a read error may explain. The rearrangement links TRBV19 to TRBJ1-4; 8 nucleotides line up with TRBD1. The germline CDR1 and CDR2 sequences are LNHDA and SQIVND (reference sequence). The CDR3 spans 16 residues. CDR3 in amino acids: CASSIASGTGAEKLFF. The CDR3 DNA reads as TGTGCCAGTAGTATAGCCAGCGGGACAGGAGCCGAAAAGCTGTTTTTT.

The V and J genes are TRBV5-4 and TRBJ2-1; TRBD1 aligns across 7 bases. The ends lost 0 bases at V and 6 bases at J; junction bases unmatched: 9. Per germline, CDR1 SGHNT and CDR2 YYREEE (reference sequence). This CDR3 is 16 amino acids long. The CDR3 sequence: CASSLDLLGTVNEQFF. DNA for the CDR3: TGTGCCAGCAGCTTGGATCTTTTAGGGACAGTCAATGAGCAGTTCTTC.

This chain links TRBV2 with TRBJ2-5; 10 bases line up with TRBD1. CDR3 length: 15 amino acids. Germline V lookup: CDR1 SNHLY, CDR2 FYNNEI. V lost 6 bases and J lost 5; bases outside the gene matches: 9. In DNA, the CDR3 is TGTGCCAGCAGCCGGGACAGGGGCGACGGCGAGACCCAGTACTTC. Protein: CASSRDRGDGETQYF.

The V and J genes are TRBV6-5 and TRBJ2-1; tentative D call: TRBD2 (5 bases). Germline V gene data show CDR1 as MNHEY and CDR2 as SVGAGI. The CDR3 is made up of 15 amino acids. Trimming pared 5 bases from V and 0 bases from J, leaving 11 bases between. The DNA of the CDR3 is TGTGCCAGCAGTCGTGACGGAGGCTCCTACAATGAGCAGTTCTTC. It encodes CASSRDGGSYNEQFF.

The CDR3 loop reads CASSLSQGNQPQHF. CDR3 DNA sequence: TGTGCCAGCAGCTTATCCCAGGGGAATCAGCCCCAGCATTTT. The chain combines TRBV7-9 with TRBJ1-5; weak D call: TRBD1 (6 bases). The CDR3 runs 14 residues. Germline CDR1 SEHNR, CDR2 FQNEAQ (reference sequence). V lost 2 bases to trimming and J lost 4 bases, with 9 bases between them.

This clone was seen just once. V and J are TRBV2 and TRBJ2-7; TRBD2 agrees at 14 bases. V lost 6 bases, J lost 2 bases, and 3 bases stayed unmatched. Germline values: CDR1 SNHLY, CDR2 FYNNEI. The CDR3 is 15 amino acids. The DNA of the CDR3 is TGTGCCAGCAGGGGACTAGCGGGAGTCCCCTACGAGCAGTACTTC. It is translated as CASRGLAGVPYEQYF. The variable domain in full, with the rest retrieved from reference TRBV2 and TRBJ2-7, is EPEVTQTPSHQVTQMGQEVILRCVPISNHLYFYWYRQILGQKVEFLVSFYNNEISEKSEIFDDQFSVERPDGSNFTLKIRSTKLEDSAMYFCASRGLAGVPYEQYFGPGTRLTVT.